The TCR beta chain under discussion was sequenced for a study of cytomegalovirus exposure and HLA in healthy donors. General study results and limits: CMV antigen specificity of a few CMV-associated chains was confirmed in vitro.

Measured with immunoSEQ multiplex PCR; TCRdb has only the in-frame clones, and not every one. The table shows 82,000 or so clones, with 85% to 95% occurring only once. On this clone itself: Its cognate antigen is unknown.

Sequences were obtained from PBMCs. This sequence originates from a young woman in good health and CMV-seronegative.

DNA for the CDR3: TGTGCCAGCTCACCATATTCGGTGGGGAGAGAGACCCAGTACTTC. Protein: CASSPYSVGRETQYF. V and J are TRBV18 and TRBJ2-5; perhaps TRBD2 as D (5 bases). This CDR3 contains 15 residues. Germline CDR1 and CDR2: KGHSH and LQKENI. Deletions cut 2 bases from V and 4 bases from J, with 14 bases between.